This T cell receptor beta chain is from a study of T cells in Graves' hyperthyroidism and ophthalmopathy. Study results and caveats: The model made its ophthalmopathy prediction, and onset followed a median approximately six months later. The majority of expanded thyroid clonotypes above 0.001 also appeared in blood.

Disease lasting under 3 months, a NOSPECS grade of at least 4, and a Clinical Activity Score of at least 3 were features of the ophthalmopathy patients. A note on this clonotype: Its specificity is not known.

Amplification of TCR beta CDR3 regions was performed using RNA transcripts as template. The TCR CDR3 was amplified in a first-round RT-PCR using the HTBI primer set. TCRdb reanalysed the multiplex PCR reads using MiXCR and keeps one entry per CDR3 protein. The sample yields 500,000 to 650,000 distinct CDR3 sequences, over 15% seen once. Trimming took 0 bases from V and 4 from J, leaving 16 bases between them. This CDR3 has 16 amino acids. Germline V gene lookup returns CDR1 SGHRS and CDR2 YFSETQ. This sequence originates from a woman aged 18-35 years with Graves' ophthalmopathy. V gene TRBV5-1 combines with J gene TRBJ1-1; tentatively, D is TRBD1 (5 bases). The sequenced sample consisted of blood. CDR3 nucleotide sequence: TGCGCCAGCAGCTTGGCCGGGGGTCTCGGGAGCACTGAAGCTTTCTTT. Amino acids: CASSLAGGLGSTEAFF.